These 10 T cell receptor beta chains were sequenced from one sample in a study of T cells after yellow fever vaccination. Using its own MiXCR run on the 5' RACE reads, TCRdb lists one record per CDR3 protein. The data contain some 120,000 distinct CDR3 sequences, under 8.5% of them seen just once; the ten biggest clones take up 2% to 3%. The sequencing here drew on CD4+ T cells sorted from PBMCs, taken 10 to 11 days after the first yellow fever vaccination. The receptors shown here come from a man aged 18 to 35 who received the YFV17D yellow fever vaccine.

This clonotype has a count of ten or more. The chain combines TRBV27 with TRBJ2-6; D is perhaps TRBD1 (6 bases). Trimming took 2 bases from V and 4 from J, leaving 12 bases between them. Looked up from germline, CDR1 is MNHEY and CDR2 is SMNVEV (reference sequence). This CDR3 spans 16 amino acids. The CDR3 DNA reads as TGTGCCAGCAGTTTAGTACAGGGCGGCGGGGCCAACGTCCTGACTTTC. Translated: CASSLVQGGGANVLTF.

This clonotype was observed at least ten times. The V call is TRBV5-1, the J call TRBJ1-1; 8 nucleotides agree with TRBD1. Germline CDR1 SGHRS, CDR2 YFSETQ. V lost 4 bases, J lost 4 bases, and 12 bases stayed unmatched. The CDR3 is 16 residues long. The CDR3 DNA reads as TGCGCCAGCAGCCTTGGACAGGGCGGTATGGGCACTGAAGCTTTCTTT. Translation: CASSLGQGGMGTEAFF.

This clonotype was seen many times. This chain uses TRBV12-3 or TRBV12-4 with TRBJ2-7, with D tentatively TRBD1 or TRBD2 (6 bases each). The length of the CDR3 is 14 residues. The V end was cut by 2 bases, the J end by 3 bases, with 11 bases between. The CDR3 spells CASSLRGEDYEQYF. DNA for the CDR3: TGTGCCAGCAGTTTAAGGGGGGAGGACTACGAGCAGTACTTC.

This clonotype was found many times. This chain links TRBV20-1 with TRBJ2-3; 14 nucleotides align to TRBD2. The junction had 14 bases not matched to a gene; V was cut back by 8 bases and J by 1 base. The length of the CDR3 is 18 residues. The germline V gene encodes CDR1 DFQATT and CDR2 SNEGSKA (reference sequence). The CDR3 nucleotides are TGCAGTTGGGTTCCCGGGACTAGCGGGGGAGGGGGCACAGATACGCAGTATTTT. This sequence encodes CSWVPGTSGGGGTDTQYF.

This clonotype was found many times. DNA for the CDR3: TGTGCCAGCAGCCAAGATTTGGGGGGCACTGGAAACACCATATATTTT. Protein product: CASSQDLGGTGNTIYF. V gene TRBV3-1 combines with J gene TRBJ1-3, with D perhaps TRBD1 (6 bases). This CDR3 comprises 16 residues. Germline values: CDR1 LGHDT, CDR2 YNNKEL (reference sequence). V lost 0 bases to trimming and J lost 2 bases, with 11 bases between them.

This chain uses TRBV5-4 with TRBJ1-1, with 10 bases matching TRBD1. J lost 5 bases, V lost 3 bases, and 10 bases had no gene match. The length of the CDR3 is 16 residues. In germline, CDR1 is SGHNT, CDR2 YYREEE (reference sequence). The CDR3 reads CASSSGWTGGRTEAFF. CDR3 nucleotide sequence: TGTGCCAGCAGCTCTGGCTGGACAGGGGGGAGAACTGAAGCTTTCTTT.

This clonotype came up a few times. The CDR3 is CATSDLRRGIGELFF. CDR3 nucleotides: TGTGCCACCAGTGATTTGCGCAGGGGGATCGGGGAGCTGTTTTTT. The V call is TRBV24-1, the J call TRBJ2-2, with TRBD1 identical over 7 bases. This CDR3 is 15 amino acids long. Germline V gene sequence: CDR1 KGHDR, CDR2 SFDVKD. V trimming: 0 bases; J trimming: 7 bases; junction bases outside the gene matches: 4.

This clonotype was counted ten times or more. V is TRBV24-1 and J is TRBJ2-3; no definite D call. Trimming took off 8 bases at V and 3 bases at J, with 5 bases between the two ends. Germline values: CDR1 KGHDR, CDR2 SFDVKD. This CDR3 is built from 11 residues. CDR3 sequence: CATMGTDTQYF. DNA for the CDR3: TGTGCCACCATGGGGACAGATACGCAGTATTTT.

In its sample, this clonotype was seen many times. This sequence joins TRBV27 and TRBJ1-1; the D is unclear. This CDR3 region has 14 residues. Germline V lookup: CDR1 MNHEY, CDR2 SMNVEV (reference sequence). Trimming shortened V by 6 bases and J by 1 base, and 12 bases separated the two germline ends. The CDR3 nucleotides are TGTGCCAGCAGCCTACTGTGGGGGAACACTGAAGCTTTCTTT. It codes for CASSLLWGNTEAFF.

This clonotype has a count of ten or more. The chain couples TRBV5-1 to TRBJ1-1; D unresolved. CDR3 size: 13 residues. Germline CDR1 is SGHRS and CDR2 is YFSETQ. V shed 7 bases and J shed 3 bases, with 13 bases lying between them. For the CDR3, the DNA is TGCGCCAGCGTAGGGAATGTGGACACTGAAGCTTTCTTT. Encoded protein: CASVGNVDTEAFF.